Following are 32 T cell receptor beta chains from one sample sequenced in a study of blood T cells in healthy people across ages. For the second PCR, which ran for about 7 to 12 cycles, a sample-barcoded 5' primer and a J-beta primer mix were used. TCRdb called the 5' RACE reads again in MiXCR, with one record for every CDR3 protein. The sample contains around 1,700,000 distinct CDR3 sequences, approximately 28% of which appear only once. Sequencing input: blood. The receptors shown here come from a woman aged 25 to 45 in good health.

The chain carries TRBV5-1 and TRBJ1-6; D is uncertain. The germline V and J ends were trimmed by 2 bases and 11 bases, with 11 bases remaining between them. This CDR3 is built from 13 residues. The germline V gene encodes CDR1 SGHRS and CDR2 YFSETQ. As DNA, the CDR3 is TGCGCCAGCAGCTTCGGAGTGGCGGCACCCCTCCACTTT. Amino acid sequence: CASSFGVAAPLHF.

This clonotype was detected only a few times. The genes are TRBV5-1 and TRBJ2-7; no reliable D call. V was cut by 7 bases and J by 2 bases, with 13 bases left in between. The CDR3 has 13 amino acids. Germline lookup yields CDR1 SGHRS and CDR2 YFSETQ. The CDR3 sequence is CASLRNRAYEQYF. The CDR3 bases are TGCGCCAGCCTGAGGAATCGAGCCTACGAGCAGTACTTC.

In DNA form, the CDR3 reads TGCGCCAGCAGCTTAGTCAGGGACGCGGATACGCAGTATTTT. Translation: CASSLVRDADTQYF. This chain joins TRBV5-1 and TRBJ2-3; D tentatively reads TRBD1 or TRBD2 (5 bases each). V was clipped by 2 bases and J by 6 bases, with 13 bases between them. Germline V gene data show CDR1 as SGHRS and CDR2 as YFSETQ. The CDR3 is 14 amino acids. The entire variable domain, with the rest obtained from reference TRBV5-1 and TRBJ2-3, is as follows: KAGVTQTPRYLIKTRGQQVTLSCSPISGHRSVSWYQQTPGQGLQFLFEYFSETQRNKGNFPGRFSGRQFSNSRSEMNVSTLELGDSALYLCASSLVRDADTQYFGPGTRLTVL.

This chain uses TRBV7-9 with TRBJ2-5; 7 bases align to TRBD1. The CDR3 consists of 15 residues. The V gene end was trimmed by 5 bases and the J gene end by 2 bases; junction bases not matched to a gene: 8. CDR1 is SEHNR and CDR2 is FQNEAQ in the germline V gene (reference sequence). CDR3 protein: CASSKTGARQETQYF. CDR3 sequence (DNA): TGTGCCAGCAGCAAAACAGGGGCCCGGCAAGAGACCCAGTACTTC.

This clonotype was observed many times. V and J are TRBV27 and TRBJ2-7, with D perhaps matching TRBD1 or TRBD2 (5 bases each). The CDR3 is 11 amino acids. V was trimmed by 6 bases and J by 5 bases, leaving 8 bases between them. Germline assignment: CDR1 MNHEY and CDR2 SMNVEV (reference sequence). CDR3 in amino acids: CASRGVNEQYF. The DNA of the CDR3 is TGTGCCAGCAGGGGGGTTAACGAGCAGTACTTC.

V gene TRBV4-1 combines with J gene TRBJ2-1; 8 positions match TRBD2. This CDR3 is 17 amino acids long. Looked up from germline, CDR1 is MGHRA and CDR2 is YSYEKL. V was clipped by 0 bases and J by 5 bases; unmatched bases: 9. Here the CDR3 DNA reads TGCGCCAGCAGCCAAGAGAATCTAGCGGGCGTTAACAATGAGCAGTTCTTC. Protein: CASSQENLAGVNNEQFF.

This clonotype was seen at least ten times. The rearrangement uses TRBV12-3 or TRBV12-4 and TRBJ2-1; the D call may be TRBD1 or TRBD2 (7 bases each). CDR3 size: 15 residues. The V end lost 7 bases, the J end lost 10 bases, and 23 bases lay between the germline ends. CDR3 sequence reads: CASNKGGGGWREQFF. CDR3 nucleotide sequence: TGTGCCAGCAATAAAGGGGGAGGGGGCTGGAGGGAGCAGTTCTTC.

This clonotype was seen at least ten times. The chain recombines TRBV12-3 or TRBV12-4 with TRBJ1-1, with TRBD1 as a possible D gene (5 bases). There are 13 residues in the CDR3. The V gene lost 6 bases and the J gene lost 5 bases, with 13 bases spanning the gap. CDR3 protein: CASSLSGGTEAFF. The DNA for the CDR3 is TGTGCCAGCAGCCTTAGTGGGGGGACTGAAGCTTTCTTT.

The V gene is TRBV5-1, the J gene TRBJ1-3; a weak D match, TRBD1 (6 bases). V lost 7 bases and J 8 bases, leaving 22 bases between the germline ends. The CDR3 is 15 amino acids. The germline V gene has CDR1 SGHRS and CDR2 YFSETQ. DNA of the CDR3: TGCGCCAGCGGCACAACAGGGCGCAGAGGAGACACCATATATTTT. As protein: CASGTTGRRGDTIYF.

This clonotype has at least ten counts. The rearrangement uses TRBV7-9 and TRBJ2-5; D is tentatively TRBD1 or TRBD2 (5 bases each). This CDR3 is built from 14 residues. Germline CDR1 and CDR2: SEHNR and FQNEAQ (reference sequence). Trimming removed 5 bases at V and 5 bases at J, with 15 bases between. The CDR3 spells CASSETGTRETQYF. The CDR3 region has the DNA TGTGCCAGCAGCGAGACCGGGACGCGGGAGACCCAGTACTTC.

On this clonotype itself: A much larger clone sits a single nucleotide away, making a read error possible. This sequence joins TRBV12-3 or TRBV12-4 and TRBJ1-2; TRBD1 might be the D (6 bases). This CDR3 is built from 15 residues. The CDR3 reads CASSPRDTGRYGCTF. The CDR3, as DNA: TGTGCCAGCAGTCCAAGGGACACAGGACGCTATGGCTGCACCTTC.

The rearrangement uses TRBV20-1 and TRBJ2-1; 10 bases agree with TRBD2. The J segment lost 4 bases and the V segment lost 2 bases, leaving 8 bases of the junction unmatched. The length of the CDR3 is 16 residues. The germline V gene has CDR1 DFQATT and CDR2 SNEGSKA (reference sequence). The CDR3 region is CSARLGLASIYNEQFF. CDR3 coding DNA: TGCAGTGCTAGACTGGGACTAGCGTCAATTTACAATGAGCAGTTCTTC.

The table lists this clonotype with a few counts. V gene TRBV29-1 combines with J gene TRBJ1-4; D ambiguous. Trimming took 7 bases from V and 5 from J, leaving 17 bases between them. Germline V lookup: CDR1 SQVTM, CDR2 ANQGSEA. The CDR3 extends over 14 amino acids. The CDR3 DNA is TGCAGCGGCCGCAGCGCGGGGTTGAATGAAAAACTGTTTTTT. It specifies CSGRSAGLNEKLFF.

The sample holds a few counts of this clonotype. This chain connects TRBV2 to TRBJ1-5, with D perhaps TRBD1 (5 bases). The CDR3 consists of 13 residues. Germline CDR1 reads SNHLY; CDR2 reads FYNNEI. V lost 1 base to trimming and J lost 7 bases, with 8 bases between them. CDR3 in DNA: TGTGCCAGCAGTGAAGTCAGGGAACAGCCCCAGCATTTT. Amino acid sequence: CASSEVREQPQHF. The whole variable domain, remainder taken from reference TRBV2 and TRBJ1-5, is EPEVTQTPSHQVTQMGQEVILRCVPISNHLYFYWYRQILGQKVEFLVSFYNNEISEKSEIFDDQFSVERPDGSNFTLKIRSTKLEDSAMYFCASSEVREQPQHFGDGTRLSIL.

This chain joins TRBV28 and TRBJ2-5; 10 nucleotides match TRBD2. The CDR3 loop spans 18 amino acids. Germline V gene data show CDR1 as MDHEN and CDR2 as SYDVKM. V dropped 6 bases and J dropped 3; count of bases not matched to a gene: 16. CDR3 protein: CASSSRWLTSGIKETQYF. The DNA of the CDR3 is TGTGCCAGCAGCTCGAGGTGGCTAACTAGCGGGATTAAAGAGACCCAGTACTTC.

The chain carries TRBV7-9 and TRBJ2-5; D remains unclear. Germline CDR1 is SEHNR and CDR2 is FQNEAQ (reference sequence). There are 14 residues in the CDR3. Between the trimmed V and J ends, which lost 1 base and 5 bases, there was a span of 11 bases. The CDR3 DNA sequence: TGTGCCAGCAGCTTAGGAGACGGAGTGGAGACCCAGTACTTC. Its protein product is CASSLGDGVETQYF.

Note on this clonotype: A much larger clone lies a single base off, so this may be a read error. The chain carries TRBV20-1 and TRBJ2-5; 11 bases line up with TRBD1. Gene TRBJ2-7 matches the end of the DNA better, so the J call may be wrong. The CDR3 consists of 14 residues. Germline CDR1 reads DFQATT; CDR2 reads SNEGSKA (reference sequence). The CDR3 region is CSARERTGGSEQYF. The CDR3, as DNA: TGCAGTGCTAGAGAACGGACAGGGGGCTCCGAGCAGTACTTC.

The gene calls are TRBV10-3 and TRBJ1-5; D ambiguous. The CDR3 extends over 12 amino acids. Germline CDR1 is ENHRY and CDR2 is SYGVKD. Deletions cut 4 bases from V and 7 bases from J, with 8 bases between. The DNA of the CDR3 is TGTGCCATCAGTGCAGGAACGCAGCCCCAGCATTTT. Its translation is CAISAGTQPQHF.

The chain employs TRBV10-3 and TRBJ1-2; tentatively, D is TRBD1 (6 bases). Per germline, CDR1 ENHRY and CDR2 SYGVKD. The CDR3 is made up of 13 amino acids. Trimming took 4 bases from V and 8 from J, leaving 14 bases between them. The CDR3 nucleotides are TGTGCCATCAGTGCACAGGGATCAGAAGGCTACACCTTC. As protein: CAISAQGSEGYTF.

This clonotype has more than one count but fewer than ten. This chain links TRBV9 with TRBJ1-2; 7 bases agree with TRBD1. Losses at the gene ends were 3 bases for V and 7 bases for J; bases not matched to a gene: 9. The CDR3 is made up of 14 amino acids. CDR1 is SGDLS, CDR2 YYNGEE, per germline. The CDR3 loop reads CASSGLYRGLGYTF. As DNA, the CDR3 is TGTGCCAGCAGCGGACTGTACAGGGGACTTGGCTACACCTTC.

In nucleotides, the CDR3 is TGTGCCAGCAACCCTGGACTAGCGGGCTACGAGCAGTACTTC. It is translated as CASNPGLAGYEQYF. The genes are TRBV28 and TRBJ2-7, with TRBD2 identical over 11 bases. Trimming took 7 bases from V and 3 from J; bases not matched to a gene: 5. Germline assignment: CDR1 MDHEN and CDR2 SYDVKM. CDR3 length equals 14 residues.

The chain joins TRBV4-1 to TRBJ1-2; 8 bases agree with TRBD1. The V segment lost 2 bases and the J segment 6 bases; nucleotides outside the gene matches: 5. Germline loops: CDR1 MGHRA, CDR2 YSYEKL. The CDR3 covers 14 residues. The CDR3: CASSQNQGADGYTF. CDR3 coding DNA: TGCGCCAGCAGCCAAAATCAGGGGGCTGATGGCTACACCTTC.

The rearrangement uses TRBV5-6 and TRBJ2-2; 8 nucleotides line up with TRBD2. CDR1 and CDR2 from the germline V gene are SGHDT and YYEEEE. V shed 3 bases, J shed 7 bases, and the junction held 11 bases outside the gene matches. The CDR3 sequence is 16 residues long. Written as DNA, the CDR3 is TGTGCCAGCAGCTCCCCGGGACTAGACCGGGGCGGGGAGCTGTTTTTT. This encodes CASSSPGLDRGGELFF.

This clonotype was observed a handful of times. The chain uses TRBV7-2 and TRBJ2-5; D is ambiguous. Per the germline V gene, CDR1 is SGHTA and CDR2 is FQGNSA. V lost 5 bases, J lost 1 base, and 11 bases lay in between. The CDR3 loop spans 14 amino acids. The CDR3 protein is CASSPRRLQETQYF. In nucleotides, the CDR3 is TGTGCCAGCAGCCCCCGCAGGCTCCAAGAGACCCAGTACTTC.

The sample holds many counts of this clonotype. The rearrangement joins TRBV6-5 to TRBJ1-4, with 8 bases lining up with TRBD1. CDR3 length: 15 amino acids. Unmatched junction bases numbered 3, after V lost 5 bases and J lost 1 base. The germline V gene has CDR1 MNHEY and CDR2 SVGAGI. The CDR3, as DNA: TGTGCCAGCAGTCGCACAGGGGGAACTAATGAAAAACTGTTTTTT. Residues: CASSRTGGTNEKLFF.

This clonotype appeared a few times. V usage is TRBV6-5 and J usage is TRBJ1-5, with D tentatively TRBD1 (5 bases). V lost 6 bases, J lost 4 bases, and 13 bases lay in between. The CDR3 has 14 amino acids. CDR1 and CDR2 (germline): MNHEY, SVGAGI. The CDR3 loop reads CASSGGVLNQPQHF. CDR3 in DNA: TGTGCCAGCAGCGGAGGGGTGCTTAATCAGCCCCAGCATTTT.

This clonotype was found many times. The chain uses TRBV29-1 and TRBJ2-7, with 9 nucleotides matching TRBD2. This CDR3 contains 14 residues. The ends lost 4 bases at V and 6 bases at J; junction bases unmatched: 10. Germline CDR1 reads SQVTM; CDR2 reads ANQGSEA. CDR3 bases: TGCAGCGTTGTGGCGGGAGGGCTGGTCGGCGAGCAGTACTTC. Its translation is CSVVAGGLVGEQYF.

The rearrangement links TRBV6-1 to TRBJ2-1; 9 positions agree with TRBD1. The junction had 7 bases not matched to a gene; V was cut back by 0 bases and J by 10 bases. The CDR3 spans 15 residues. Germline V gene sequence: CDR1 MNHNS, CDR2 SASEGT. The CDR3, as DNA: TGTGCCAGCAGTGAAGCGGGACAGGGCGTCTACGAGCAGTTCTTC. Translated, it gives CASSEAGQGVYEQFF.

This clonotype came up many times. This chain connects TRBV7-2 to TRBJ2-7; D remains unclear. V shed 1 base and J shed 2 bases, with 6 bases lying between them. The CDR3 sequence is 13 residues long. Germline V gene sequence: CDR1 SGHTA, CDR2 FQGNSA. CDR3 protein: CASSLEVTYEQYF. Here the CDR3 DNA reads TGTGCCAGCAGCTTAGAAGTAACCTACGAGCAGTACTTC.

The sample holds a few counts of this clonotype. This chain uses TRBV20-1 with TRBJ2-7; a weak D match, TRBD1 (6 bases). CDR3 length equals 13 residues. V dropped 1 base and J dropped 6 bases, with 13 bases sitting between them. Germline V gene data show CDR1 as DFQATT and CDR2 as SNEGSKA (reference sequence). CDR3 sequence: CSARADTGPEQYF. CDR3 DNA sequence: TGCAGTGCTAGAGCCGACACAGGGCCCGAGCAGTACTTC.

This clonotype was detected a few times. The rearrangement uses TRBV5-5 and TRBJ1-1; D is unclear. V shed 4 bases and J shed 7 bases, with 20 bases lying between them. Germline V CDR1 and CDR2: SGHKS, YYEKEE (reference sequence). This CDR3 is 15 amino acids long. CDR3: CASSNGASSRGEAFF. Written as DNA, the CDR3 is TGTGCCAGCAGCAATGGAGCGTCCTCCCGGGGTGAAGCTTTCTTT.

V is TRBV20-1 and J is TRBJ2-1; the D call may be TRBD1 or TRBD2 (5 bases each). In germline, CDR1 is DFQATT, CDR2 SNEGSKA (reference sequence). V lost 5 bases to trimming and J lost 9 bases, with 17 bases between them. The CDR3 loop spans 13 amino acids. The DNA for the CDR3 is TGCAGTGCTGGGGGAATTATCGATAGTGAGCAGTTCTTC. Amino acid sequence: CSAGGIIDSEQFF.